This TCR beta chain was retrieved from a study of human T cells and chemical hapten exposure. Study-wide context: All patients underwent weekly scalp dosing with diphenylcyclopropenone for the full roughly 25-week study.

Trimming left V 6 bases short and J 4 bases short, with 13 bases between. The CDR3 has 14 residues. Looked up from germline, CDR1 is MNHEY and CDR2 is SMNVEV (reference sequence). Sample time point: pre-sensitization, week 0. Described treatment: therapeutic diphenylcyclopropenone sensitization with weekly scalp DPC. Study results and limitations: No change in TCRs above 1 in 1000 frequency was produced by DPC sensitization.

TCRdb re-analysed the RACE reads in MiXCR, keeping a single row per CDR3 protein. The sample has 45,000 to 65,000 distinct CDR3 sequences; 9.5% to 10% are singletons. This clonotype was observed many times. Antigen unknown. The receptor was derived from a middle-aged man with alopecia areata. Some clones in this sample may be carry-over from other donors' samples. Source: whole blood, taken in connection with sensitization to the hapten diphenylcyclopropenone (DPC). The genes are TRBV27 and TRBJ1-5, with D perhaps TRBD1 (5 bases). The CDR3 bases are TGTGCCAGCAGCCTTCAGGGCGAAAATCAGCCCCAGCATTTT. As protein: CASSLQGENQPQHF.